These T cell receptor beta chains were read from a single sample in a study of CD8 T cells in ankylosing spondylitis. Using its own MiXCR run on the 5' RACE reads, TCRdb lists one record per CDR3 protein. In the table there are about 360,000 distinct CDR3 sequences, 20% of which are singletons. Sequencing used blood, either unsorted or a sorted T cell fraction (not recorded which). The receptors were sampled from a male donor with ankylosing spondylitis or in good health (not recorded which). Each CDR3 is given with its conserved first and last residue. D genes are given only for firm matches. A row's size may be missing; if present it is once, few, many or a size class.

TRBV9	TRBJ2-3	TRBD2	NA	TGTGCCAGCGGGCGGGGGGGCGACTCCGATACGCAGTATTTT	CASGRGGDSDTQYF
TRBV12-3/TRBV12-4	TRBJ2-2	TRBD1	few	TGTGCCAGCGACGGACAGGGTAACACCGGGGAGCTGTTTTTT	CASDGQGNTGELFF
TRBV5-6	TRBJ2-7	TRBD1	few	TGTGCCAGCTCTCCGAGGGGACAGTCCTACGAGCAGTACTTC	CASSPRGQSYEQYF
TRBV9	TRBJ2-1	TRBD1	NA	TGTGCCAGCAGCCCGACAGGGGGTTCCTCGGGGGGCCTCGGTGAGCAGTTCTTC	CASSPTGGSSGGLGEQFF
TRBV20-1	TRBJ2-7	NA	NA	TGCAGTGCCCCAACTAATACCCTGCCCTACGAGCAGTACTTC	CSAPTNTLPYEQYF
TRBV7-8	TRBJ2-5	NA	few	TGTGCCAGCAGCTTAGAAGCGGGCCGGGGCCAGTACTTC	CASSLEAGRGQYF
TRBV7-9	TRBJ1-1	NA	NA	TGTGCCAGCAGCTTAAACGGTCTGGGGGGAGCTGAAGCTTTCTTT	CASSLNGLGGAEAFF
TRBV4-1	TRBJ2-7	NA	NA	TGCGCCAGCAGCCAAGATGACGAGTACGAGCAGTACTTC	CASSQDDEYEQYF
TRBV9	TRBJ2-7	NA	once	TGTGCCAGCAGCGTAGTTACAGGAGGTGAGCAGTACTTC	CASSVVTGGEQYF
TRBV4-1	TRBJ2-3	NA	NA	TGCGCCAGCAGCCAAGATCGCGGGGAAACTACAGATACGCAGTATTTT	CASSQDRGETTDTQYF
TRBV27	TRBJ2-3	NA	few	TGTGCCAGCAGTTTGACTAGGCCCACAGATACGCAGTATTTT	CASSLTRPTDTQYF
TRBV3-1	TRBJ2-2	NA	few	TGTGCCAGCAGCCAACCCCCGACAGGACTGAACACCGGGGAGCTGTTTTTT	CASSQPPTGLNTGELFF
TRBV28	TRBJ1-5	TRBD1	NA	TGTGCCAGCAGCGACAGGGAACCCTATCAGCCCCAGCATTTT	CASSDREPYQPQHF
TRBV5-1	TRBJ2-2	TRBD2	NA	TGCGCCAGCAGCTTTGGCCTAGCGGGGGGGAACACCGGGGAGCTGTTTTTT	CASSFGLAGGNTGELFF
TRBV27	TRBJ1-3	NA	many	TGTGCCAGCAGTTTAAGGGCCGGAAACACCATATATTTT	CASSLRAGNTIYF
TRBV6-1	TRBJ2-3	TRBD1	NA	TGTGCCAGCAGCCTCGGGACAGGGATATCCAGCGGGCAGTATTTT	CASSLGTGISSGQYF
TRBV28	TRBJ1-5	TRBD1	few	TGTGCCAGCAGCACCCACAGGGGTAGCAATCAGCCCCAGCATTTT	CASSTHRGSNQPQHF
TRBV19	TRBJ2-2	NA	NA	TGTGCCAGTAGTATGCGGGCGGACGGGGAGCTGTTTTTT	CASSMRADGELFF
TRBV12-3/TRBV12-4	TRBJ2-5	TRBD1	few	TGTGCCAGCAGCTCAGGGGGCCCAGAGACCCAGTACTTC	CASSSGGPETQYF
TRBV6-5	TRBJ2-1	NA	NA	TGTGCCACCCGATGGGAGTATGAGCAGTTCTTC	CATRWEYEQFF
TRBV27	TRBJ1-2	TRBD1	NA	TGTGCCAGCAGTTTTGACAGGGGGAAAACTGGCTACACCTTC	CASSFDRGKTGYTF
TRBV12-3/TRBV12-4	TRBJ2-7	NA	NA	TGTGCCAGCAGTTTAGCAACTAGACCTACGTACGAGCAGTACTTC	CASSLATRPTYEQYF
TRBV4-1	TRBJ2-1	TRBD1	few	TGCGCCAGCAGCCAAGTGCAGGGGGCGGGCTACAATGAGCAGTTCTTC	CASSQVQGAGYNEQFF
TRBV29-1	TRBJ2-7	TRBD1	few	TGCAGCGTTGTGACAGGGGGCTCCTACGAGCAGTACTTC	CSVVTGGSYEQYF
TRBV6-1	TRBJ1-1	TRBD1	NA	TGTGCCAGCAGTGAAGTCGACAGGGGCACTGAAGCTTTCTTT	CASSEVDRGTEAFF
TRBV6-1	TRBJ2-2	TRBD1	NA	TGTGCCAGCAGCGGGGGACAGGGTGGCGGGGAGCTGTTTTTT	CASSGGQGGGELFF
TRBV11-1	TRBJ2-7	NA	NA	TGTGCCAGCAGCTTCTCGGGGCCTGATTACGAGCAGTACTTC	CASSFSGPDYEQYF
TRBV28	TRBJ2-7	NA	few	TGTGCCAGCAGTCGACAAGGGAGTCTAGTGTACGAGCAGTACTTC	CASSRQGSLVYEQYF
TRBV20-1	TRBJ2-3	TRBD1	NA	TGCAGTGCTTGGACAGGGGGAGGCACAGATACGCAGTATTTT	CSAWTGGGTDTQYF
TRBV15	TRBJ2-2	NA	few	TGTGCCACCAGCAGAGATACGGTCGGCGGGGAGCTGTTTTTT	CATSRDTVGGELFF
TRBV29-1	TRBJ1-2	TRBD1	NA	TGCAGCGTTGGACGGGACAGGGCTTTTGATGGCTACACCTTC	CSVGRDRAFDGYTF
TRBV11-1	TRBJ2-1	TRBD1	NA	TGTGCCAGCAGCGAAAGCCAGATGGGACAGGGAAGCTACAATGAGCAGTTCTTC	CASSESQMGQGSYNEQFF
TRBV5-4	TRBJ2-3	TRBD1	NA	TGTGCCAGCAGCCACACAGGGGCAGGGAATACGCAGTATTTT	CASSHTGAGNTQYF
TRBV27	TRBJ2-1	NA	NA	TGTGCCAGCTCGAACGGGGGAGTCTACAATGAGCAGTTCTTC	CASSNGGVYNEQFF
TRBV7-9	TRBJ2-7	NA	few	TGTGCCACGCCCGGAGGGGAGGACACCGAATCGCCCTACGAGCAGTACTTC	CATPGGEDTESPYEQYF
TRBV7-8	TRBJ2-7	TRBD1	NA	TGTGCCAGCAGCGCCCCTGCAGGGGGCGGGTACGAGCAGTACTTC	CASSAPAGGGYEQYF
TRBV12-3/TRBV12-4	TRBJ2-2	NA	many	TGTGCCAGCACCTATCGGACAGAGGTTTACGCCGGGGAGCTGTTTTTT	CASTYRTEVYAGELFF
TRBV7-9	TRBJ2-3	TRBD1	NA	TGTGCCAGCAGGGCCCGGGACAGGGCCTGGGATACGCAGTATTTT	CASRARDRAWDTQYF
TRBV20-1	TRBJ2-7	TRBD2	NA	TGCAGTGCTAGCGCTCTAGCGGGAACTTCCTACGAGCAGTACTTC	CSASALAGTSYEQYF
TRBV11-2	TRBJ2-2	TRBD1	few	TGTGCCAGCAGTTCGTGGACAGGGGAGACCGGGGAGCTGTTTTTT	CASSSWTGETGELFF
TRBV12-3/TRBV12-4	TRBJ2-7	NA	NA	TGTGCCAGCAGCCCTACTCATTCCTACGAGCAGTACTTC	CASSPTHSYEQYF
TRBV27	TRBJ2-6	TRBD1	few	TGTGCCAGCAGTCCCCTACAGGGGTACTCTGGGGCCAACGTCCTGACTTTC	CASSPLQGYSGANVLTF
TRBV28	TRBJ2-7	TRBD1	few	TGTGCCAGCAGTTTCCGGGACAGGGGGCACCACGAGCAGTACTTC	CASSFRDRGHHEQYF
TRBV15	TRBJ2-7	NA	many	TGTGCCACCAGCAGAGCAAGTTCCACGGGGATGCGATACGAGCAGTACTTC	CATSRASSTGMRYEQYF
TRBV12-3/TRBV12-4	TRBJ2-2	NA	NA	TGTGCCAGCAGTTTTTTAGCGGTGCCGGCCGGGGAGCTGTTTTTT	CASSFLAVPAGELFF
TRBV29-1	TRBJ2-7	NA	NA	TGCAGCGTAGTGGACAGTTACTCCTACGAGCAGTACTTC	CSVVDSYSYEQYF
TRBV28	TRBJ2-1	TRBD1	few	TGTGCCAGCAGTTCGGCCACGGACAGGGGCTCCTACAATGAGCAGTTCTTC	CASSSATDRGSYNEQFF
TRBV7-3	TRBJ2-1	NA	few	TGTGCCAGCAGCTTATGGGAGTACAATGAGCAGTTCTTC	CASSLWEYNEQFF
TRBV5-1	TRBJ1-1	TRBD1	many	TGCGCCAGCAGCTGGGGACAGGCTATGAACACTGAAGCTTTCTTT	CASSWGQAMNTEAFF
TRBV28	TRBJ2-7	NA	NA	TGTGCCAGCAGTCCCCCACAGGGCTACGAGCAGTACTTC	CASSPPQGYEQYF
TRBV7-9	TRBJ2-6	NA	NA	TGTGCCAGCAGCTCGAGCTTTAAGGGGGCTGGGGCCAACGTCCTGACTTTC	CASSSSFKGAGANVLTF
TRBV3-1	TRBJ2-1	TRBD1	few	TGTGCCAGCAGCCAAGGTCAGGGGGCGTTTAGTGAGCAGTTCTTC	CASSQGQGAFSEQFF
TRBV20-1	TRBJ2-7	TRBD1	NA	TGCAGTGCAGTAGACAGGGCCCTCTACGAGCAGTACTTC	CSAVDRALYEQYF
TRBV21-1	TRBJ2-5	NA	NA	TGTGCCAGCAGCAAACTGGGAGAAGAGACCCAGTACTTC	CASSKLGEETQYF